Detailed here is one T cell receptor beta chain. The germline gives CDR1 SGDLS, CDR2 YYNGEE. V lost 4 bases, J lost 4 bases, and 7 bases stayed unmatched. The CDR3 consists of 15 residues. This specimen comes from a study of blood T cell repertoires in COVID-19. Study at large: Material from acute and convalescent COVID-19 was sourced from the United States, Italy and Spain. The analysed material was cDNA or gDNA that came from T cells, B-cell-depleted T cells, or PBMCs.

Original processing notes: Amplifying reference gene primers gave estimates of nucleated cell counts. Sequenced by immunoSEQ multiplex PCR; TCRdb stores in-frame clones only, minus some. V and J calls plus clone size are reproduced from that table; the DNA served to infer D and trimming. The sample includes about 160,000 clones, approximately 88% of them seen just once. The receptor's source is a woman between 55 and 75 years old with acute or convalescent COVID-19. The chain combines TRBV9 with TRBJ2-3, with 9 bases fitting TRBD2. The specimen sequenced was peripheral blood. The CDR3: CASSKSGGRADTQYF. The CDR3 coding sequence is TGTGCCAGCAGCAAGAGCGGGGGGAGGGCAGATACGCAGTATTTT.